A single sample gave rise to the 16 T cell receptor beta chains below, sequenced in a study of blood T cell repertoires in COVID-19. This table comes from immunoSEQ multiplex PCR, and its TCRdb copy is limited to in-frame clones, with some not included. The sample records around 260,000 clones, about 89% being singletons. Sequenced: peripheral blood. Receptors were obtained from a middle-aged man who had recovered from COVID-19.

This rearrangement joins TRBV27 to TRBJ2-1, with 10 bases identical to TRBD1. The CDR3 is made up of 15 amino acids. Unmatched junction bases numbered 10, after V lost 10 bases and J lost 4 bases. Looked up from germline, CDR1 is MNHEY and CDR2 is SMNVEV (reference sequence). CDR3 loop: CATMGGDRGYNEQFF. Here the CDR3 DNA reads TGTGCCACCATGGGGGGGGACAGGGGTTACAATGAGCAGTTCTTC.

The chain carries TRBV12-3 or TRBV12-4 and TRBJ2-2, with D tentatively TRBD2 (5 bases). The CDR3 is 13 amino acids. V was clipped by 6 bases and J by 7 bases, with 12 bases between them. In DNA, the CDR3 is TGTGCCAGCAGCCCGCCGAGGGTCGGGGAGCTGTTTTTT. Translating gives CASSPPRVGELFF.

This clone has only one observation. The V call is TRBV15, the J call TRBJ2-7; 9 nucleotides line up with TRBD2. Trimming at V came to 5 bases and at J to 9 bases, leaving 8 bases not matched to a gene. CDR3 size: 13 residues. Germline values: CDR1 LNHNV, CDR2 YYDKDF (reference sequence). The CDR3: CATSGRGGEWQYF. The CDR3 region has the DNA TGTGCCACCAGCGGGCGGGGGGGCGAGTGGCAGTACTTC.

The chain uses TRBV6-2 or TRBV6-3 and TRBJ2-2; the D gene is possibly TRBD2 (6 bases). With 5 bases removed from V and 6 bases from J, the gap between germline ends came to 16 bases. This CDR3 has 15 amino acids. Germline V gives CDR1 MNHEY, CDR2 SVGEGT. CDR3 region: CASSRLAGRPGELFF. The DNA of the CDR3 is TGTGCCAGCAGTAGACTCGCGGGACGGCCCGGGGAGCTGTTTTTT.

The DNA of the CDR3 is TGTGCCAGCGGCAACCGAGGGGAGCAGTTCTTC. Protein: CASGNRGEQFF. The chain combines TRBV12-3 or TRBV12-4 with TRBJ2-1, with a weak D call TRBD2 (5 bases). V shed 8 bases and J shed 10 bases, with 12 bases lying between them. This CDR3 contains 11 residues.

The count of this clone is one. The chain employs TRBV12-3 or TRBV12-4 and TRBJ1-2, with D perhaps matching TRBD1 (5 bases). CDR3 length: 12 amino acids. The V end lost 4 bases, the J end lost 6 bases, and 9 bases lay between the germline ends. CDR3 DNA: TGTGCCAGCAGTTCCAGGGTCCATGGCTACACCTTC. Its translation: CASSSRVHGYTF.

This chain uses TRBV9 with TRBJ2-5; D not resolved. The CDR3 covers 15 residues. V gave up 0 bases and J gave up 1 base, with 10 bases separating them. Germline lookup yields CDR1 SGDLS and CDR2 YYNGEE. CDR3: CASSVDHGSQETQYF. CDR3 nucleotide sequence: TGTGCCAGCAGCGTAGATCATGGCAGCCAAGAGACCCAGTACTTC.

The table lists this clone with a few counts. This chain connects TRBV12-5 to TRBJ1-4; D is unresolved. The CDR3 totals 13 residues. Germline assignment: CDR1 LGHNT and CDR2 FRNRAP. Trimming shortened V by 4 bases and J by 5 bases, and 8 bases separated the two germline ends. In nucleotides, the CDR3 is TGTGCTAGTGGTTCAGGAATAAATGAAAAACTGTTTTTT. This translates into CASGSGINEKLFF.

The chain has TRBV10-2 and TRBJ1-5; 7 positions match TRBD1. The V and J ends lost 10 bases and 0 bases, in that order; junction bases with no gene match: 9. The CDR3 has 15 residues. CDR1 and CDR2 from the germline V gene are WSHSY and SAAADI. CDR3 residues: CATRRQGHSNQPQHF. The CDR3 nucleotides read TGCGCCACCAGGAGACAGGGCCATAGCAATCAGCCCCAGCATTTT.

CDR3 DNA sequence: TGTGCCAGCAGCCAAGTTGATTCGGGTTGGTTGTCGCGGGGCTACACCTTC. Amino acids: CASSQVDSGWLSRGYTF. The chain recombines TRBV14 with TRBJ1-2; D not certain. The germline CDR1 and CDR2 sequences are SGHDN and FVKESK. There are 17 residues in the CDR3. Between the trimmed V and J ends, which lost 1 base and 8 bases, there was a span of 23 bases. The entire variable domain, with the rest obtained from reference TRBV14 and TRBJ1-2, is as follows: EAGVTQFPSHSVIEKGQTVTLRCDPISGHDNLYWYRRVMGKEIKFLLHFVKESKQDESGMPNNRFLAERTGGTYSTLKVQPAELEDSGVYFCASSQVDSGWLSRGYTFGSGTRLTVV.

The genes are TRBV18 and TRBJ2-2; perhaps TRBD2 as D (6 bases). From germline, CDR1 is KGHSH and CDR2 LQKENI. V was clipped by 4 bases and J by 6 bases, with 12 bases between them. This CDR3 comprises 14 residues. CDR3 region: CASSRKGGPGELFF. Here the CDR3 DNA reads TGTGCCAGCTCACGAAAGGGAGGACCCGGGGAGCTGTTTTTT.

This clone appeared once. The J gene is TRBJ1-6, the V gene TRBV5-6; D might be TRBD1 (6 bases). The germline gives CDR1 SGHDT, CDR2 YYEEEE. V dropped 3 bases and J dropped 6 bases, with 19 bases sitting between them. This CDR3 has 17 residues. CDR3 protein: CASSSGAGEGFNSPLHF. CDR3 nucleotides: TGTGCCAGCAGCTCCGGGGCAGGGGAGGGCTTTAATTCACCCCTCCACTTT.

The genes are TRBV27 and TRBJ2-7, with D maybe TRBD1 (6 bases). V lost 2 bases and J lost 4, with 9 bases in between. Germline CDR1 reads MNHEY; CDR2 reads SMNVEV (reference sequence). This CDR3 has 13 residues. In nucleotides, the CDR3 is TGTGCCAGCAGTTTACAGGGGCAGTACGAGCAGTACTTC. This translates into CASSLQGQYEQYF.

On this clone itself: The same CDR3 also results from other DNA sequences found in this sample. This chain uses TRBV6-5 with TRBJ2-7; a possible D gene is TRBD1 (6 bases). V was trimmed by 9 bases and J by 1 base, leaving 7 bases between them. CDR1 and CDR2 from the germline V gene are MNHEY and SVGAGI. The CDR3 runs to 11 residues. CDR3 DNA: TGTGCCAGTACAGGGTCCTACGAGCAGTACTTC. It specifies CASTGSYEQYF.

CDR3 protein: CASRFIAIGHAGTDTQYF. DNA of the CDR3: TGTGCCAGCAGGTTTATAGCTATCGGACACGCGGGAACAGATACGCAGTATTTT. This chain connects TRBV7-2 to TRBJ2-3; tentative D call: TRBD2 (6 bases). CDR1 is SGHTA, CDR2 FQGNSA, per germline. This CDR3 has 18 residues. Trimming took 6 bases from V and 3 from J, leaving 25 bases between them.

The genes are TRBV5-1 and TRBJ2-7, with 9 bases matching TRBD1. Losses at the gene ends were 4 bases for V and 7 bases for J; bases not matched to a gene: 9. CDR1 SGHRS and CDR2 YFSETQ come from the germline V gene. The CDR3 is made up of 14 amino acids. CDR3: CASSPQGATGEQYF. CDR3 DNA: TGCGCCAGCAGCCCACAGGGGGCGACGGGAGAGCAGTACTTC.